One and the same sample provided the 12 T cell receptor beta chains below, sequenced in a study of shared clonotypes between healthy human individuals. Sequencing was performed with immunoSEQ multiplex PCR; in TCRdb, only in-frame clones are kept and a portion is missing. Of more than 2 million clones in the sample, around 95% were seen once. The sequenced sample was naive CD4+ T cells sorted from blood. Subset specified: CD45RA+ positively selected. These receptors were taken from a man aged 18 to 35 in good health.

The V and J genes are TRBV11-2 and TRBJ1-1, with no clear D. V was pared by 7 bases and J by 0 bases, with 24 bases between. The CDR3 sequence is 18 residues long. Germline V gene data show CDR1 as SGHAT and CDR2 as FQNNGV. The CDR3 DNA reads TGTGCCAGCACTAACACATCCCTCCGGGGAATTATGAACACTGAAGCTTTCTTT. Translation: CASTNTSLRGIMNTEAFF.

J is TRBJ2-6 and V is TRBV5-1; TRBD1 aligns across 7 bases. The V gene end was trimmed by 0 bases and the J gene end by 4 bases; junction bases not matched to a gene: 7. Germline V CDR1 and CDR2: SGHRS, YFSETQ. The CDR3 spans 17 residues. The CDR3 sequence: CASSLVATGAGANVLTF. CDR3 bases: TGCGCCAGCAGCTTGGTGGCCACAGGGGCCGGGGCCAACGTCCTGACTTTC.

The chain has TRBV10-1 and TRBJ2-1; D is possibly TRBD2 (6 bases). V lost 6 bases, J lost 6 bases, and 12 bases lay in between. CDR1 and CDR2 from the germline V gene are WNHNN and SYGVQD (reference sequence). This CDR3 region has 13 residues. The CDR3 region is CASSLGLLNEQFF. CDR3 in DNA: TGCGCCAGCAGCCTCGGACTACTCAATGAGCAGTTCTTC.

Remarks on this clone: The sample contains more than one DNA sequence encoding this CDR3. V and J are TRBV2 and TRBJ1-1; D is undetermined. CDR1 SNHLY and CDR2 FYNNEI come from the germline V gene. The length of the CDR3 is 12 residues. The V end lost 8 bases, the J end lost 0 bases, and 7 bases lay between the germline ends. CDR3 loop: CASGGLNTEAFF. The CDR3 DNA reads TGTGCCAGCGGCGGGTTGAACACTGAAGCTTTCTTT.

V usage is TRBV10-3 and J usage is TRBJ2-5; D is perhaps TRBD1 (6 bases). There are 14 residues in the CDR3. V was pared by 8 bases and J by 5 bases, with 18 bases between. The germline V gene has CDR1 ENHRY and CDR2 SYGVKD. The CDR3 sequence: CAIAVYRDGETQYF. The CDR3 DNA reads TGTGCCATCGCTGTTTACAGGGACGGGGAGACCCAGTACTTC.

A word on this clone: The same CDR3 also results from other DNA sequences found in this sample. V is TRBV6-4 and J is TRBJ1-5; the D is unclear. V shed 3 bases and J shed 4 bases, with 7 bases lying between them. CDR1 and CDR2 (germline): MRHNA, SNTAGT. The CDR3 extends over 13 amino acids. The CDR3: CASSDGRNQPQHF. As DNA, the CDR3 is TGTGCCAGCAGTGATGGGCGGAATCAGCCCCAGCATTTT.

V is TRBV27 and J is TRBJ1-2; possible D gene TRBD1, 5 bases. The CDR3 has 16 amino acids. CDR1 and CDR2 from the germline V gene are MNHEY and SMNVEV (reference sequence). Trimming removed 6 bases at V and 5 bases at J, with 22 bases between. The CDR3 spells CASRGMDGTHKYGYTF. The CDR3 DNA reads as TGTGCCAGCAGGGGGATGGACGGGACTCATAAATATGGCTACACCTTC.

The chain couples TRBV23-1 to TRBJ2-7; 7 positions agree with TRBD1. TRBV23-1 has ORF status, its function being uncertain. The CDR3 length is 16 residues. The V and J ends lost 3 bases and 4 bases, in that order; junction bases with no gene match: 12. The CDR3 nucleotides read TGCGCCAGCAGTCAGAAACGACAGGGTTACGAATACGAGCAGTACTTC. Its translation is CASSQKRQGYEYEQYF.

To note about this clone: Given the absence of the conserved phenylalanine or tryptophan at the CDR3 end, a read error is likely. The CDR3 sequence: CASSLGQGNTGELFL. As DNA, the CDR3 is TGTGCCAGCAGCCTAGGACAGGGAAACACCGGGGAGCTGTTTCTT. The chain carries TRBV16 and TRBJ2-2, with 8 nucleotides matching TRBD1. This CDR3 region has 15 residues. V lost 4 bases to trimming and J lost 2 bases; unmatched junction nucleotides: 3. Germline CDR1 reads KGHSY; CDR2 reads FQNENV.

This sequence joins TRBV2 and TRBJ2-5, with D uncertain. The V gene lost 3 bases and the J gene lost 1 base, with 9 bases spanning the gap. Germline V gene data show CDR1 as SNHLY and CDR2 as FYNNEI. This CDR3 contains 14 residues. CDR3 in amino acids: CASSDGRVQETQYF. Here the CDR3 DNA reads TGTGCCAGCAGTGACGGCCGGGTCCAAGAGACCCAGTACTTC.

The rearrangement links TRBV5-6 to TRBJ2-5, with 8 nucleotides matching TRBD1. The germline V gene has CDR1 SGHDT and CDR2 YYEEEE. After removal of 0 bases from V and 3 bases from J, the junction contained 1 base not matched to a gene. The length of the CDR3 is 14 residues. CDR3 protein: CASSLAGQEETQYF. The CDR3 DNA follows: TGTGCCAGCAGCTTGGCGGGACAGGAAGAGACCCAGTACTTC.

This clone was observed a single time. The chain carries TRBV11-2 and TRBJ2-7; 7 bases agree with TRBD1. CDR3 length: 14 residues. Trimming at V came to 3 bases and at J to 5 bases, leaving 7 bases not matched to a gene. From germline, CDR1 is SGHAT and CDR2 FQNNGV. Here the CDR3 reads CASSFPPGTDEQYF. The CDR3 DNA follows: TGTGCCAGCAGCTTCCCCCCCGGGACAGACGAGCAGTACTTC.